The clone carrying this T cell receptor beta chain was seen many times. This entry is derived from a study of early T cells in non-severe SARS-CoV-2 infection. Study-wide background: Bulk RNA isolated from unsorted whole blood underwent sequencing; chains were not paired.

Researchers attached unique molecular identifiers to individual cDNA molecules. TCRdb reprocessed the 5' RACE reads via MiXCR and lists one record per CDR3 protein. The sample contains tens of thousands of distinct CDR3 sequences, roughly 5.7% of which appear only once. V dropped 3 bases and J dropped 9 bases, with 26 bases sitting between them. CDR3 length: 17 amino acids. The germline V gene encodes CDR1 MDHEN and CDR2 SYDVKM. The sequence came from an adult who was a healthcare worker with PCR-confirmed SARS-CoV-2 infection or an uninfected control (not recorded which). Sequencing used whole blood, obtained at baseline. The chain employs TRBV28 and TRBJ1-1; the D gene is possibly TRBD1 (5 bases). As DNA, the CDR3 is TGTGCCAGCAGTTTTGTGGGGGTCCGGGCGGCAGCCGGGAAAGCTTTCTTT. Its translation is CASSFVGVRAAAGKAFF. The variable domain in full, completed from reference TRBV28 and TRBJ1-1, reads DVKVTQSSRYLVKRTGEKVFLECVQDMDHENMFWYRQDPGLGLRLIYFSYDVKMKEKGDIPEGYSVSREKKERFSLILESASTNQTSMYLCASSFVGVRAAAGKAFFGQGTRLTVV.